The 11 T cell receptor beta chains below were found in one sample sequenced in a study of blood T cell repertoires in COVID-19. Some clones are missing from TCRdb's copy, which holds only in-frame ones; the method was immunoSEQ multiplex PCR. Of approximately 68,000 clones in the sample, approximately 85% were seen once. Sequencing was done on a sample of peripheral blood. These receptors all stem from a woman older than 75 with active or convalescent COVID-19.

This clone was observed once. V usage is TRBV6-2 or TRBV6-3 and J usage is TRBJ2-7; possible D gene TRBD1, 5 bases. Germline values: CDR1 MNHEY, CDR2 SVGEGT. Trimming pared 5 bases from V and 4 bases from J, leaving 18 bases between. The CDR3 runs 15 residues. The CDR3 protein is CASSQGPPGMYEQYF. DNA for the CDR3: TGTGCCAGCAGTCAAGGCCCCCCAGGGATGTACGAGCAGTACTTC.

The CDR3, as DNA: TGTGCCAGCAGTTTCCGGACAGGGAGCACCGGGGAGCTGTTTTTT. As protein: CASSFRTGSTGELFF. The chain links TRBV6-4 to TRBJ2-2; 8 bases map to TRBD1. This CDR3 spans 15 amino acids. V gave up 5 bases and J gave up 4 bases; unmatched junction bases: 6. Germline CDR1 and CDR2: MRHNA and SNTAGT.

This rearrangement joins TRBV7-9 to TRBJ1-6; 7 nucleotides match TRBD1. V gave up 1 base and J gave up 5 bases; unmatched junction bases: 2. The CDR3 length is 15 residues. The germline V gene has CDR1 SEHNR and CDR2 FQNEAQ (reference sequence). CDR3 region: CASSLEGQNNSPLHF. DNA of the CDR3: TGTGCCAGCAGCTTAGAGGGACAGAATAATTCACCCCTCCACTTT. Filled out from reference TRBV7-9 and TRBJ1-6, the complete variable domain reads DTGVSQNPRHKITKRGQNVTFRCDPISEHNRLYWYRQTLGQGPEFLTYFQNEAQLEKSRLLSDRFSAERPKGSFSTLEIQRTEQGDSAMYLCASSLEGQNNSPLHFGNGTRLTVT.

V gene TRBV5-1 combines with J gene TRBJ2-2; 11 positions agree with TRBD2. The germline V gene has CDR1 SGHRS and CDR2 YFSETQ. V lost 2 bases and J lost 6; bases outside the gene matches: 6. The CDR3 has 16 residues. CDR3 sequence: CASSLLAGGLPGELFF. CDR3 DNA sequence: TGCGCCAGCAGCTTATTAGCGGGGGGGCTACCCGGGGAGCTGTTTTTT.

V and J are TRBV5-6 and TRBJ2-5; TRBD2 aligns across 7 bases. The J segment lost 6 bases and the V segment lost 4 bases, leaving 9 bases of the junction unmatched. Germline V gene data show CDR1 as SGHDT and CDR2 as YYEEEE. The CDR3 sequence is 14 residues long. CDR3 amino acids: CASSRGEGRQTQYF. DNA of the CDR3: TGTGCCAGCAGCCGGGGGGAGGGTCGACAGACCCAGTACTTC.

This chain joins TRBV21-1 and TRBJ2-7; TRBD2 is the table's D call, not checked against the DNA. TRBV21-1 is tagged as a pseudogene. The CDR3 is made up of 15 amino acids. The CDR3 nucleotides read TGTGCCAGCAGCAAAAGCCGGGACTTCTCCTACGAGCAGTACTTC. Protein product: CASSKSRDFSYEQYF.

Only one count was recorded for this clone. J is TRBJ1-1 and V is TRBV29-1; TRBD1 might be the D (5 bases). Trimming removed 6 bases from V and 6 bases from J, with 11 bases in between. Germline CDR1 and CDR2: SQVTM and ANQGSEA. The CDR3 length is 11 residues. DNA for the CDR3: TGCAGCGTACTAGGGGAGGCTGAAGCTTTCTTT. This gives the protein CSVLGEAEAFF.

This clone was found once. This rearrangement joins TRBV23-1 to TRBJ2-7; D not resolved. TRBV23-1 is an ORF; its function is uncertain. The CDR3 length is 14 residues. V lost 6 bases and J 3 bases, leaving 15 bases between the germline ends. The CDR3 DNA sequence: TGCGCCAGCAGCAGACACTTGGGCCTCTACGAGCAGTACTTC. Amino acid sequence: CASSRHLGLYEQYF.

This chain links TRBV5-1 with TRBJ2-5; 11 positions match TRBD2. V shed 2 bases and J 5 bases; nucleotides not matched to a gene: 2. Germline V gene data show CDR1 as SGHRS and CDR2 as YFSETQ. The CDR3 contains 14 residues. CDR3: CASSFSGGAETQYF. The DNA of the CDR3 is TGCGCCAGCAGCTTTAGCGGGGGGGCGGAGACCCAGTACTTC.

The chain recombines TRBV7-6 with TRBJ2-5, with TRBD2 identical over 15 bases. The CDR3 contains 16 residues. V gave up 6 bases and J gave up 5 bases; unmatched junction bases: 7. Germline CDR1 is SGHVS and CDR2 is FNYEAQ. CDR3 DNA sequence: TGTGCCAGCAGTCTGGGACTAGCGGGGGGTAGGGAGACCCAGTACTTC. Its protein is CASSLGLAGGRETQYF.

The chain has TRBV4-2 and TRBJ2-5, with 7 positions matching TRBD2. Germline assignment: CDR1 LGHNA and CDR2 YNFKEQ. V dropped 1 base and J dropped 2; count of bases not matched to a gene: 7. The CDR3 contains 16 residues. The CDR3 reads CASSQAGTTGQETQYF. DNA for the CDR3: TGTGCCAGCAGCCAAGCCGGGACTACCGGGCAAGAGACCCAGTACTTC.